The 4 T cell receptor beta chains given below trace back to one sample, sequenced in a study of shared clonotypes between healthy human individuals. Repertoires were generated with immunoSEQ multiplex PCR, while TCRdb's copy carries only in-frame clones and drops some. Among around 700,000 clones listed, 55% to 75% were seen once. The sample taken for sequencing was memory CD4+ T cells sorted from blood. Subset denoted: CD45RA-negative fraction. The receptors originated from a woman in her twenties or thirties in good health.

The sample holds one count of this clone. The J gene is TRBJ2-7, the V gene TRBV5-1; maybe TRBD2 (5 bases). V was cut by 4 bases and J by 5 bases, with 16 bases left in between. Looked up from germline, CDR1 is SGHRS and CDR2 is YFSETQ. The CDR3 runs to 14 residues. The CDR3 region is CASSNGEMIDEQYF. In DNA, the CDR3 is TGCGCCAGCAGCAACGGGGAGATGATCGACGAGCAGTACTTC.

This clone occurred many times. The genes are TRBV7-2 and TRBJ2-1; 8 bases match TRBD2. J gave up 8 bases and V 5 bases, and 11 bases lay outside the gene matches. The CDR3 covers 15 residues. Germline CDR1 reads SGHTA; CDR2 reads FQGNSA. The chain's CDR3 is CASSRRGTSRYEQFF. CDR3 nucleotides: TGTGCCAGCAGCCGACGCGGGACTAGTCGATATGAGCAGTTCTTC. Filled out from reference TRBV7-2 and TRBJ2-1, the complete variable domain reads GAGVSQSPSNKVTEKGKDVELRCDPISGHTALYWYRQSLGQGLEFLIYFQGNSAPDKSGLPSDRFSAERTGGSVSTLTIQRTQQEDSAVYLCASSRRGTSRYEQFFGPGTRLTVL.

The genes are TRBV5-1 and TRBJ2-7; a weak D match, TRBD2 (5 bases). This CDR3 has 15 amino acids. From germline, CDR1 is SGHRS and CDR2 YFSETQ. Trimming left V 5 bases short and J 3 bases short, with 18 bases between. The CDR3 here is CASREAMDFFYEQYF. Written as DNA, the CDR3 is TGCGCCAGCAGGGAAGCTATGGACTTCTTCTACGAGCAGTACTTC.

This clone was detected only a few times. The gene calls are TRBV28 and TRBJ1-4, with 8 bases fitting TRBD1. After removal of 10 bases from V and 7 bases from J, the junction contained 5 bases not matched to a gene. CDR1 and CDR2 (germline): MDHEN, SYDVKM. CDR3 size: 12 residues. CDR3 coding DNA: TGTGCCACCATGGACAGGGCTGAAAAACTGTTTTTT. Translating gives CATMDRAEKLFF.